The clone carrying this T cell receptor beta chain is medium-sized by share. The ends were cut back, 2 bases at V and 2 bases at J, with 11 bases in the middle. Germline CDR1 reads SGHVS; CDR2 reads FQNEAQ. This CDR3 region has 15 residues. TCRdb passed the RT-PCR reads through MiXCR, listing each CDR3 protein once. This sample has 2,500 or so distinct CDR3 sequences, with around 9.9% found just once. This sample is part of a study of immune reconstitution after stem cell transplant in scleroderma. This sample was gathered before or after autologous hematopoietic stem cell transplantation (not recorded which). This chain links TRBV7-8 with TRBJ2-3; D uncertain. This clonotype originated in a female donor with systemic sclerosis. The CDR3: CASSLKGTATDTQYF. CDR3 bases: TGTGCCAGCAGCTTAAAAGGCACGGCCACAGATACGCAGTATTTT. Variable domain in full (rest from reference TRBV7-8 and TRBJ2-3): GAGVSQSPRYKVAKRGQDVALRCDPISGHVSLFWYQQALGQGPEFLTYFQNEAQLDKSGLPSDRFFAERPEGSVSTLKIQRTQQEDSAVYLCASSLKGTATDTQYFGPGTRLTVL.